This TCR beta chain appears in the sequencing data of a study of cytomegalovirus exposure and HLA in healthy donors. The PCR was carried out with 60 Vbeta primers and 13 Jbeta primers. Libraries were prepared by immunoSEQ multiplex PCR; TCRdb keeps only in-frame clonotypes and omits some of them. This sample has roughly 170,000 clones, with 80% found just once. V lost 6 bases to trimming and J lost 3 bases, with 14 bases between them. Germline CDR1 reads KGHSH; CDR2 reads LQKENI. The CDR3 is 14 residues long. The gene calls are TRBV18 and TRBJ1-1; TRBD1 might be the D (6 bases). The sample taken for sequencing was PBMCs. The sequence derives from a man aged 25 to 45 in good health and CMV-seropositive. The CDR3 spells CASSYHNRDTEAFF. The CDR3 DNA reads TGTGCCAGCTCTTACCACAACAGGGACACTGAAGCTTTCTTT.